The 8 T cell receptor beta chains listed next were all sequenced from one sample in a study of T cell repertoires in cytomegalovirus infection. MiXCR was run by TCRdb on the reads, yielding one entry per CDR3 protein. The table has some 180,000 distinct CDR3 sequences, roughly 15% seen once. Sequenced sample: CD8+ T cells from PBMCs. The receptors stem from a human donor in good health (CMV status not recorded). Some clones in this sample may be carry-over from other donors' samples.

J is TRBJ1-1 and V is TRBV12-3 or TRBV12-4; no firm D call. This CDR3 has 14 amino acids. Trimming shortened V by 5 bases and J by 1 base, and 11 bases separated the two germline ends. The CDR3 nucleotides are TGTGCCAGCAGTACCAGACAAAGGAACACTGAAGCTTTCTTT. Translating gives CASSTRQRNTEAFF.

The chain links TRBV6-2 or TRBV6-3 to TRBJ2-3; D tentatively reads TRBD1 or TRBD2 (5 bases each). The CDR3 runs 15 residues. V gave up 5 bases and J gave up 0 bases, with 12 bases separating them. The germline gives CDR1 MNHEY, CDR2 SVGEGT. The CDR3 coding sequence is TGTGCCAGCAGTCCAACCTGGGACAGCACAGATACGCAGTATTTT. This encodes CASSPTWDSTDTQYF.

A few counts support this clonotype. The V and J genes are TRBV5-5 and TRBJ2-1; D may be TRBD2 (5 bases). The CDR3 is 13 residues long. V was shortened by 2 bases and J by 8 bases, with 11 bases between the two germline ends. Germline V gene lookup returns CDR1 SGHKS and CDR2 YYEKEE (reference sequence). The CDR3 nucleotides are TGTGCCAGCAGCTTAGGAGGTATGGATGAGCAGTTCTTC. Encoded protein: CASSLGGMDEQFF.

This clonotype appeared a few times. The V call is TRBV20-1, the J call TRBJ2-3; D might be TRBD1 (7 bases). The ends were cut back, 1 base at V and 1 base at J, with 27 bases in the middle. The germline gives CDR1 DFQATT, CDR2 SNEGSKA (reference sequence). This CDR3 contains 20 residues. CDR3 sequence (DNA): TGCAGTGCTAGAGGTGGGACAGTCCTCGTCGAAAGGGGGGGCACAGATACGCAGTATTTT. It yields the protein CSARGGTVLVERGGTDTQYF.

This chain links TRBV10-3 with TRBJ1-1; D remains ambiguous. Germline CDR1 is ENHRY and CDR2 is SYGVKD. This CDR3 has 13 amino acids. V was clipped by 0 bases and J by 9 bases, with 11 bases between them. The CDR3 protein is CAISESTADQAFF. In DNA, the CDR3 is TGTGCCATCAGTGAGTCGACCGCGGATCAAGCTTTCTTT.

The chain recombines TRBV7-9 with TRBJ2-2; D is ambiguous. This CDR3 is built from 13 residues. Trimming shortened V by 2 bases and J by 5 bases, and 6 bases separated the two germline ends. Germline-derived CDR1 and CDR2 are SEHNR and FQNEAQ (reference sequence). The CDR3 protein is CASSLYVTGELFF. In nucleotides, the CDR3 is TGTGCCAGCAGCTTATACGTTACCGGGGAGCTGTTTTTT.

The gene calls are TRBV6-5 and TRBJ2-6, with unresolved D. The CDR3 length is 15 residues. Germline lookup yields CDR1 MNHEY and CDR2 SVGAGI. Trimming removed 3 bases from V and 0 bases from J, with 6 bases in between. The CDR3 nucleotides read TGTGCCAGCAGTTATGTAATCTCTGGGGCCAACGTCCTGACTTTC. Translated, it gives CASSYVISGANVLTF.

V and J are TRBV7-2 and TRBJ2-3; D perhaps matches TRBD2 (6 bases). The CDR3 is 18 amino acids. Looked up from germline, CDR1 is SGHTA and CDR2 is FQGNSA. V lost 5 bases, J lost 2 bases, and 23 bases lay in between. The CDR3 sequence: CASSQAGRGLQTTDTQYF. In DNA form, the CDR3 reads TGTGCCAGCAGCCAGGCGGGGAGAGGCCTACAGACCACAGATACGCAGTATTTT. The entire variable domain, with the rest obtained from reference TRBV7-2 and TRBJ2-3, is as follows: GAGVSQSPSNKVTEKGKDVELRCDPISGHTALYWYRQSLGQGLEFLIYFQGNSAPDKSGLPSDRFSAERTGGSVSTLTIQRTQQEDSAVYLCASSQAGRGLQTTDTQYFGPGTRLTVL.